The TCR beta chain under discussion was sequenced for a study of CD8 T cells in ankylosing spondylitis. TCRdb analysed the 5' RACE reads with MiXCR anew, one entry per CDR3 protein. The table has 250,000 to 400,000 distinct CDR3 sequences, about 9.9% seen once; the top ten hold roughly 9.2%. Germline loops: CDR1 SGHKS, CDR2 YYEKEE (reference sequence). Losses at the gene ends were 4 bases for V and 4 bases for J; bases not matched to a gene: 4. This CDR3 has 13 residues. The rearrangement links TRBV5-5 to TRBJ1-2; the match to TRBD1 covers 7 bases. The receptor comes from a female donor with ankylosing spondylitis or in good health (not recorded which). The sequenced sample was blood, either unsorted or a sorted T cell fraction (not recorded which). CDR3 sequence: CASSETGIYGYTF. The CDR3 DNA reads TGTGCCAGCAGCGAGACAGGGATCTATGGCTACACCTTC.